A single sample is the source of the 25 T cell receptor beta chains below, sequenced in a study of control samples from healthy donors and cancer patients. Assay: immunoSEQ multiplex PCR; the TCRdb copy retains only in-frame clones and omits some. The sample consists of around 190,000 clones, around 94% of them appearing once. Material for sequencing was blood. These receptors all stem from a man younger than 40 in good health.

This chain links TRBV7-9 with TRBJ2-1; no definite D call. The CDR3 extends over 14 amino acids. Trimming removed 11 bases at V and 0 bases at J, with 14 bases between. Germline values: CDR1 SEHNR, CDR2 FQNEAQ (reference sequence). Here the CDR3 reads CASAAASSYNEQFF. The CDR3 coding sequence is TGTGCCTCCGCGGCGGCTAGCTCCTACAATGAGCAGTTCTTC.

The V call is TRBV28, the J call TRBJ2-1, with TRBD2 matching 9 bases. Trimming at V came to 7 bases and at J to 7 bases, leaving 8 bases not matched to a gene. This CDR3 is 14 amino acids long. The germline CDR1 and CDR2 sequences are MDHEN and SYDVKM. The CDR3 bases are TGTGCCAGCAAAGGCGGGAGGGCCGGGAATGAGCAGTTCTTC. Translation gives CASKGGRAGNEQFF.

This clone has only one observation. The chain employs TRBV4-2 and TRBJ2-5; 14 bases line up with TRBD2. The germline V gene encodes CDR1 LGHNA and CDR2 YNFKEQ. This CDR3 is 18 amino acids long. J gave up 4 bases and V 3 bases, and 10 bases lay outside the gene matches. The CDR3 reads CASSHDGTSGGLGETQYF. The DNA of the CDR3 is TGTGCCAGCAGCCATGACGGGACTAGCGGGGGCCTCGGAGAGACCCAGTACTTC.

The chain links TRBV6-5 to TRBJ2-7; either TRBD1 or TRBD2 may supply D (5 bases each). The V and J ends lost 0 bases and 0 bases respectively, with 12 bases between them. The CDR3 is 16 residues long. CDR1 MNHEY and CDR2 SVGAGI come from the germline V gene. CDR3 sequence reads: CASSYSRDGSSYEQYF. For the CDR3, the DNA is TGTGCCAGCAGTTACTCCCGGGACGGAAGCTCCTACGAGCAGTACTTC.

The CDR3 region has the DNA TGTGCCAGCTCTCAACCCATCCCAGTAGCGAATCAAGAGACCCAGTACTTC. It yields the protein CASSQPIPVANQETQYF. J is TRBJ2-5 and V is TRBV18; perhaps TRBD2 as D (5 bases). Germline CDR1 is KGHSH and CDR2 is LQKENI. This CDR3 has 17 residues. With 6 bases removed from V and 2 bases from J, the gap between germline ends came to 22 bases.

J is TRBJ1-2 and V is TRBV30, with a weak D call TRBD1 (6 bases). The CDR3 runs 12 residues. The germline CDR1 and CDR2 sequences are GTSNPN and SVGIG (reference sequence). V was pared by 4 bases and J by 8 bases, with 14 bases between. CDR3 sequence reads: CAWTPGQYGYTF. The CDR3 bases are TGTGCCTGGACTCCAGGACAGTACGGCTACACCTTC.

The chain links TRBV5-1 to TRBJ2-2, with TRBD1 matching over 8 bases. The junction had 5 bases not matched to a gene; V was cut back by 5 bases and J by 5 bases. Looked up from germline, CDR1 is SGHRS and CDR2 is YFSETQ. The CDR3 spans 14 residues. The CDR3 region is CASRRDRSTGELFF. The DNA of the CDR3 is TGCGCCAGCAGGAGGGACAGGTCGACCGGGGAGCTGTTTTTT.

This clone was recorded once. The chain couples TRBV7-9 to TRBJ2-7; 8 nucleotides line up with TRBD1. After removal of 1 base from V and 1 base from J, the junction contained 3 bases not matched to a gene. The CDR3 sequence is 15 residues long. Germline V gene data show CDR1 as SEHNR and CDR2 as FQNEAQ (reference sequence). CDR3 coding DNA: TGTGCCAGCAGCTTAGGAACAGGGGGATCCTACGAGCAGTACTTC. Translated, it gives CASSLGTGGSYEQYF.

This rearrangement joins TRBV24-1 to TRBJ1-4, with D perhaps TRBD1 (5 bases). The CDR3 is made up of 15 amino acids. The germline gives CDR1 KGHDR, CDR2 SFDVKD. The ends were cut back, 4 bases at V and 0 bases at J, with 8 bases in the middle. CDR3 in amino acids: CATSDLTATNEKLFF. DNA of the CDR3: TGTGCCACCAGTGACCTGACAGCAACTAATGAAAAACTGTTTTTT.

The chain uses TRBV14 and TRBJ1-2; D is ambiguous. Deletions cut 3 bases from V and 2 bases from J, with 10 bases between. The germline CDR1 and CDR2 sequences are SGHDN and FVKESK. This CDR3 is built from 14 residues. CDR3 DNA: TGTGCCAGCAGCCAGAATGCCCACAACTATGGCTACACCTTC. Encoded protein: CASSQNAHNYGYTF.

The V and J genes are TRBV4-1 and TRBJ2-7; D call uncertain. The V end lost 0 bases, the J end lost 4 bases, and 13 bases lay between the germline ends. This CDR3 region has 15 residues. Germline loops: CDR1 MGHRA, CDR2 YSYEKL. Here the CDR3 reads CASSQDHGVGYEQYF. The CDR3 DNA reads as TGCGCCAGCAGCCAAGATCATGGGGTGGGGTACGAGCAGTACTTC.

This sequence joins TRBV19 and TRBJ1-1, with 7 bases that match TRBD1. Trimming took 5 bases from V and 7 from J; bases not matched to a gene: 7. The germline CDR1 and CDR2 sequences are LNHDA and SQIVND (reference sequence). This CDR3 has 13 residues. The CDR3 bases are TGTGCCAGTAGTTTCCGACAGGGCGGTGAAGCTTTCTTT. This gives the protein CASSFRQGGEAFF. The entire variable domain, with the rest obtained from reference TRBV19 and TRBJ1-1, is as follows: DGGITQSPKYLFRKEGQNVTLSCEQNLNHDAMYWYRQDPGQGLRLIYYSQIVNDFQKGDIAEGYSVSREKKESFPLTVTSAQKNPTAFYLCASSFRQGGEAFFGQGTRLTVV.

The chain employs TRBV7-6 and TRBJ2-6; no clear D. The germline V and J ends were trimmed by 3 bases and 2 bases, with 2 bases remaining between them. This CDR3 has 13 amino acids. The V gene's germline CDR1 is SGHVS and CDR2 FNYEAQ. The CDR3 protein is CASSFTGANVLTF. The CDR3 DNA is TGTGCCAGCAGCTTTACTGGGGCCAACGTCCTGACTTTC. The whole variable domain, remainder taken from reference TRBV7-6 and TRBJ2-6, is GAGVSQSPRYKVTKRGQDVALRCDPISGHVSLYWYRQALGQGPEFLTYFNYEAQQDKSGLPNDRFSAERPEGSISTLTIQRTEQRDSAMYRCASSFTGANVLTFGAGSRLTVL.

The chain is built from TRBV7-9 and TRBJ1-2; TRBD1 matches 10 bases. CDR3 length equals 14 residues. The germline gives CDR1 SEHNR, CDR2 FQNEAQ (reference sequence). The J segment lost 3 bases and the V segment lost 7 bases, leaving 5 bases of the junction unmatched. DNA for the CDR3: TGTGCCAGCACCCTCGGACAGGGGGACTATGGCTACACCTTC. This encodes CASTLGQGDYGYTF.

The rearrangement joins TRBV7-2 to TRBJ1-4, with 7 bases identical to TRBD1. From germline, CDR1 is SGHTA and CDR2 FQGNSA. The V and J ends lost 5 bases and 6 bases, in that order; junction bases with no gene match: 9. CDR3 size: 15 residues. The CDR3 DNA reads TGTGCCAGCAGCCCCACCAGGGGGGTAGATGAAAAACTGTTTTTT. The encoded protein is CASSPTRGVDEKLFF. The complete variable domain, with remaining parts taken from reference TRBV7-2 and TRBJ1-4, reads GAGVSQSPSNKVTEKGKDVELRCDPISGHTALYWYRQSLGQGLEFLIYFQGNSAPDKSGLPSDRFSAERTGGSVSTLTIQRTQQEDSAVYLCASSPTRGVDEKLFFGSGTQLSVL.

J is TRBJ2-1 and V is TRBV14, with 9 bases matching TRBD2. Trimming took 4 bases from V and 6 from J; bases not matched to a gene: 13. This CDR3 spans 17 amino acids. Germline CDR1 reads SGHDN; CDR2 reads FVKESK. The CDR3 region has the DNA TGTGCCAGCAGCCGATTGATAGCGGGAGTGGCTGGCAATGAGCAGTTCTTC. It is translated as CASSRLIAGVAGNEQFF.

This chain joins TRBV12-3 or TRBV12-4 and TRBJ2-3, with D unclear. The CDR3 has 13 amino acids. The V and J ends lost 5 bases and 2 bases respectively, with 8 bases between them. CDR3: CASSPRHTDTQYF. CDR3 sequence (DNA): TGTGCCAGCAGTCCCCGCCACACAGATACGCAGTATTTT.

The count of this clone is one. The chain combines TRBV19 with TRBJ2-7; 7 nucleotides match TRBD1. The length of the CDR3 is 14 residues. Trimming at V came to 5 bases and at J to 2 bases, leaving 6 bases not matched to a gene. Germline CDR1 and CDR2: LNHDA and SQIVND (reference sequence). CDR3: CASSAGGSTYEQYF. CDR3 coding DNA: TGTGCCAGTAGTGCAGGGGGATCCACCTACGAGCAGTACTTC.

The chain employs TRBV6-6 and TRBJ2-2; 12 nucleotides align to TRBD1. The germline V gene encodes CDR1 MNHNY and CDR2 SVGAGI (reference sequence). CDR3 length equals 17 residues. J gave up 8 bases and V 5 bases, and 12 bases lay outside the gene matches. The CDR3 loop is CASSRHPGQGAPGELFF. CDR3 nucleotide sequence: TGTGCCAGCAGTCGCCATCCGGGACAGGGGGCGCCGGGGGAGCTGTTTTTT.

V gene TRBV19 combines with J gene TRBJ2-1, with TRBD2 matching 7 bases. The V segment lost 5 bases and the J segment 3 bases; nucleotides outside the gene matches: 7. The CDR3 is 15 amino acids. The germline gives CDR1 LNHDA, CDR2 SQIVND (reference sequence). CDR3 residues: CASSASGNFYNEQFF. In DNA, the CDR3 is TGTGCCAGTAGTGCGAGCGGGAATTTCTACAATGAGCAGTTCTTC.

The rearrangement links TRBV27 to TRBJ1-4, with D possibly matching TRBD1 (6 bases). CDR3 length equals 12 residues. Germline values: CDR1 MNHEY, CDR2 SMNVEV (reference sequence). The V end lost 8 bases, the J end lost 15 bases, and 19 bases lay between the germline ends. The CDR3 reads CASGQEGQGLFF. The CDR3, as DNA: TGTGCCAGCGGACAAGAGGGGCAGGGGTTGTTTTTT.

CDR3 nucleotide sequence: TGTGCCAGCAGTTTCCCTCCCGGGACACATATGAGCTCCTATAATTCACCCCTCCACTTT. Its translation is CASSFPPGTHMSSYNSPLHF. This rearrangement joins TRBV28 to TRBJ1-6; the D gene is possibly TRBD1 (6 bases). Germline values: CDR1 MDHEN, CDR2 SYDVKM. V was clipped by 3 bases and J by 0 bases, with 21 bases between them. The CDR3 is 20 residues long.

This chain uses TRBV30 with TRBJ1-2, with D possibly TRBD1 on 5 matching bases. V was pared by 0 bases and J by 4 bases, with 9 bases between. Germline lookup yields CDR1 GTSNPN and CDR2 SVGIG (reference sequence). There are 13 residues in the CDR3. This chain's CDR3 is CAWSVKGSYGYTF. The CDR3 DNA reads TGTGCCTGGAGTGTAAAGGGGAGCTATGGCTACACCTTC.

The chain combines TRBV10-3 with TRBJ2-7; 10 nucleotides agree with TRBD2. The CDR3 has 16 residues. V gave up 2 bases and J gave up 5 bases; unmatched junction bases: 9. The germline gives CDR1 ENHRY, CDR2 SYGVKD. In DNA, the CDR3 is TGTGCCATCAGTGAGGCCCAACTAGCGGGAATCCACGAGCAGTACTTC. The encoded protein is CAISEAQLAGIHEQYF.

This rearrangement joins TRBV5-1 to TRBJ2-7; D is possibly TRBD1 (6 bases). This CDR3 comprises 14 residues. V was trimmed by 4 bases and J by 7 bases, leaving 18 bases between them. Germline CDR1 is SGHRS and CDR2 is YFSETQ. CDR3 amino acids: CASSEIQGYGEQYF. CDR3 nucleotide sequence: TGCGCCAGCAGCGAAATACAGGGTTACGGGGAGCAGTACTTC. The variable domain in full, completed from reference TRBV5-1 and TRBJ2-7, reads KAGVTQTPRYLIKTRGQQVTLSCSPISGHRSVSWYQQTPGQGLQFLFEYFSETQRNKGNFPGRFSGRQFSNSRSEMNVSTLELGDSALYLCASSEIQGYGEQYFGPGTRLTVT.